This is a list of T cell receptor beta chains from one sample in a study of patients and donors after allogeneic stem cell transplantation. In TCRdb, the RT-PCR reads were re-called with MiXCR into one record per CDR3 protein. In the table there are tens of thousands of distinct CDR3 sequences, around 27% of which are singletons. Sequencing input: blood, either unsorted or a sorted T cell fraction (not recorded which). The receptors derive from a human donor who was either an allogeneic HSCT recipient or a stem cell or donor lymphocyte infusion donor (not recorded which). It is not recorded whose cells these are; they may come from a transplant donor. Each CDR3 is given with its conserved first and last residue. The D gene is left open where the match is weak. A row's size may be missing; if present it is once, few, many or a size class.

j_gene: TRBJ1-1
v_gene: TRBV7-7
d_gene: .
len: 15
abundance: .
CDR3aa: CASNWAPPMNTEAFF
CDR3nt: TGTGCTAGCAACTGGGCGCCACCGATGAACACTGAAGCTTTCTTT

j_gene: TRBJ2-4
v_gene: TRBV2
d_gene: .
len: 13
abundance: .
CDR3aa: CASSEALGVIQYF
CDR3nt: TGTGCCAGCAGTGAAGCGCTGGGCGTCATTCAGTACTTC

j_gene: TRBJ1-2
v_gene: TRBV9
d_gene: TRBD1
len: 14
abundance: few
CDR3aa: CASSATPDRVTYTF
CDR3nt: TGTGCCAGCAGCGCAACACCGGACAGGGTAACTTACACCTTC

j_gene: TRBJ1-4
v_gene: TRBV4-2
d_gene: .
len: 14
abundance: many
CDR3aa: CASSRRTTNEKLFF
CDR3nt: TGTGCCAGCAGCCGAAGAACAACTAATGAAAAACTGTTTTTT

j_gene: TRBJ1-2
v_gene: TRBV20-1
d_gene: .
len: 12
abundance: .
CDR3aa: CSAGAWNYGYTF
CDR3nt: TGCAGTGCTGGTGCTTGGAACTATGGCTACACCTTC

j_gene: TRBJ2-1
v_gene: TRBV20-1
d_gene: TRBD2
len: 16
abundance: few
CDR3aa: CSARVPTSASDNEQFF
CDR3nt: TGCAGTGCTAGAGTACCTACTAGCGCATCAGACAATGAGCAGTTCTTC

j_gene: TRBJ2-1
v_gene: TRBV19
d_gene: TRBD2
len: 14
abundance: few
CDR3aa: CASSIGRDYGEQFF
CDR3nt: TGTGCCAGTAGTATAGGCCGGGACTATGGCGAGCAGTTCTTC

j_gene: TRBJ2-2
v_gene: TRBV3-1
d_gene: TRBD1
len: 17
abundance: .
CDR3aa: CASSQYRTGGNTGELFF
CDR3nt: TGTGCCAGCAGCCAATACCGGACAGGGGGAAACACCGGGGAGCTGTTTTTT

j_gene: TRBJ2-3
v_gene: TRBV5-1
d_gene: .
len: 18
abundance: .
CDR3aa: CASRTGATRPTSTDTQYF
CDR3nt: TGCGCCAGCAGAACCGGGGCTACAAGGCCTACTAGCACAGATACGCAGTATTTT

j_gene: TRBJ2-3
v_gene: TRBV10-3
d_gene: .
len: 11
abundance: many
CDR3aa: CAILDTDTQYF
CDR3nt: TGTGCCATCCTAGACACAGATACGCAGTATTTT

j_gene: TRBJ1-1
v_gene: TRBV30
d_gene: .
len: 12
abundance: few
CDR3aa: CAWRLVGTEAFF
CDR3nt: TGTGCCTGGAGGCTGGTTGGCACTGAAGCTTTCTTT

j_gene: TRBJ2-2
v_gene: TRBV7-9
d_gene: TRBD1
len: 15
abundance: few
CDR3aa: CASRWDRGPIGELFF
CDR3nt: TGTGCCAGCAGATGGGACAGGGGGCCCATCGGGGAGCTGTTTTTT

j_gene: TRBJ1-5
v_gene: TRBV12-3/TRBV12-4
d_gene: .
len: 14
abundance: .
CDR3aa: CASSQVYFNQPQHF
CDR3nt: TGTGCCAGCAGCCAGGTATACTTTAATCAGCCCCAGCATTTT

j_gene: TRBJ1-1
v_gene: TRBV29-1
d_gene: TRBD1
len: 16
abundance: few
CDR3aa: CSVHLTGVPVNTEAFF
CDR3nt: TGCAGCGTTCACCTGACAGGGGTTCCTGTGAACACTGAAGCTTTCTTT

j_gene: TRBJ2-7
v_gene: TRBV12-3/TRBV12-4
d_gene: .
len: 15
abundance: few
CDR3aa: CASSLEGKGPYEQYF
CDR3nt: TGTGCCAGCAGTTTGGAGGGGAAGGGACCCTACGAGCAGTACTTC

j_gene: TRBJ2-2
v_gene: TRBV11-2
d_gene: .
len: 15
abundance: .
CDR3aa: CASSSPQGGTGELFF
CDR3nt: TGTGCCAGCAGCTCCCCTCAGGGGGGCACCGGGGAGCTGTTTTTT

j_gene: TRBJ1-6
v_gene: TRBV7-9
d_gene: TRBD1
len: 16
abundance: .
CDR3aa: CASSSRDRGRNSPLHF
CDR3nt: TGTGCCAGCAGCTCCCGGGACAGGGGGCGTAATTCACCCCTCCACTTT

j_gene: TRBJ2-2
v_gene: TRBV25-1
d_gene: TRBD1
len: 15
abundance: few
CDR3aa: CASSAPGTGIRELFF
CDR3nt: TGTGCCAGCAGTGCTCCCGGGACAGGGATCCGGGAGCTGTTTTTT

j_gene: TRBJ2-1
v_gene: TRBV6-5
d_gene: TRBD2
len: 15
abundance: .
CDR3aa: CASRSLAGGYNEQFF
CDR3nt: TGTGCCAGCAGATCACTAGCGGGAGGTTACAATGAGCAGTTCTTC

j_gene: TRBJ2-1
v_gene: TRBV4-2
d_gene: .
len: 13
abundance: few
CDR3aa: CASSQGSYNEQFF
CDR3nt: TGTGCCAGCAGCCAGGGTAGCTACAATGAGCAGTTCTTC

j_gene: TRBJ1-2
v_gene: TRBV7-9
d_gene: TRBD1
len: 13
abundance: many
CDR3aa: CAGIRTGANGYTF
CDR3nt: TGTGCCGGCATTCGGACAGGGGCTAATGGCTACACCTTC

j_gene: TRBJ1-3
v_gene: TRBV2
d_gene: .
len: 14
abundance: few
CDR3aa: CASTPDRSGNTIYF
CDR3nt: TGTGCCAGCACCCCAGATCGCTCTGGAAACACCATATATTTT

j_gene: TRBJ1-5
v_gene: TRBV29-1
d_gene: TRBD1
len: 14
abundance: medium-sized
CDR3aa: CSVATGGRNQPQHF
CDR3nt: TGCAGCGTGGCGACAGGGGGGAGGAATCAGCCCCAGCATTTT

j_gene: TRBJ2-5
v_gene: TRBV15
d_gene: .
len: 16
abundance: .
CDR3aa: CATSRDYGGTQETQYF
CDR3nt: TGTGCCACCAGCAGAGATTACGGCGGCACCCAAGAGACCCAGTACTTC

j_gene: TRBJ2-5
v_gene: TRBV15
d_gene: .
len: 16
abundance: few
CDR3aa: CATSRDRGLIQETQYF
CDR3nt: TGTGCCACCAGCAGAGATCGGGGACTTATCCAAGAGACCCAGTACTTC

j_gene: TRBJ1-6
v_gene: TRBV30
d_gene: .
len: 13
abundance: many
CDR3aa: CAWSSVQGTPLHF
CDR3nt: TGTGCCTGGAGTTCTGTACAGGGAACACCCCTCCACTTT

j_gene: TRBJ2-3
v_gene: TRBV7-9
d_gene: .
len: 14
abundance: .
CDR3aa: CASSLGPHGDTQYF
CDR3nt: TGTGCCAGCAGCTTGGGGCCCCACGGAGATACGCAGTATTTT

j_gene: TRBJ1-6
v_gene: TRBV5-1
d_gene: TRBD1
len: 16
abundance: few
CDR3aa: CASSLGWTGNNSPLHF
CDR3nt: TGCGCCAGCAGCTTGGGGTGGACAGGCAATAATTCACCCCTCCACTTT

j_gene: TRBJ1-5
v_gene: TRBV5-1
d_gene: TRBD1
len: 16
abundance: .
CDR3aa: CASSGGDRSDNQPQHF
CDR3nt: TGCGCCAGCAGCGGGGGGGACAGAAGCGATAATCAGCCCCAGCATTTT

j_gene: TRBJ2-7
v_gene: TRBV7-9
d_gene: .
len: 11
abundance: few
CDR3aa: CASSSYYEQYF
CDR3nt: TGTGCCAGCAGCTCCTACTACGAGCAGTACTTC

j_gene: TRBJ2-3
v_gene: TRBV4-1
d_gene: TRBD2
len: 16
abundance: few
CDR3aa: CASSQGLAGGTDTQYF
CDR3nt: TGCGCCAGCAGCCAAGGACTAGCGGGGGGCACAGATACGCAGTATTTT

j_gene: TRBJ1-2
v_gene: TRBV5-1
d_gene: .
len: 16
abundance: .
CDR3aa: CASSLAPPGGLYGYTF
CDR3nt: TGCGCCAGCAGCTTGGCCCCTCCCGGGGGGCTCTATGGCTACACCTTC

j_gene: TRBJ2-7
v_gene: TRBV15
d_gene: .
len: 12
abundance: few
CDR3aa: CATSPEGSEQYF
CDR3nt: TGTGCCACCAGCCCCGAAGGGTCCGAGCAGTACTTC

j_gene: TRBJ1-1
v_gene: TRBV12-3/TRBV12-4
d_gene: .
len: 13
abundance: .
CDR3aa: CASSGQLGIMAFF
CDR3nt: TGTGCCAGCAGTGGACAACTAGGGATTATGGCTTTCTTT

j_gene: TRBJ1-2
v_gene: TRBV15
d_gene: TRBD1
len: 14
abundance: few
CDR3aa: CATSRTGTGTGYTF
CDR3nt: TGTGCCACCAGCAGAACCGGGACAGGGACCGGCTACACCTTC

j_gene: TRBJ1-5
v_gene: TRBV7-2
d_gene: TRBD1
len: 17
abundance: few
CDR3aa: CASSLSRGLMSNQPQHF
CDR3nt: TGTGCCAGCAGCTTATCCAGGGGGCTCATGAGCAATCAGCCCCAGCATTTT

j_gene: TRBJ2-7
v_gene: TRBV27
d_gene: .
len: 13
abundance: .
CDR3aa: CASSYRDGGEQYF
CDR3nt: TGTGCCAGCAGTTACCGGGACGGCGGCGAGCAGTACTTC

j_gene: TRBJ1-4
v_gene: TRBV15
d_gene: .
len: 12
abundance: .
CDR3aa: CATSRLNEKLFF
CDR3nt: TGTGCCACCAGCAGACTTAATGAAAAACTGTTTTTT

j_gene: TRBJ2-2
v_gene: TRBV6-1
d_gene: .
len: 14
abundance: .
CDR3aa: CASSAQTVTGELFF
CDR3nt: TGTGCCAGCAGTGCCCAAACAGTTACCGGGGAGCTGTTTTTT

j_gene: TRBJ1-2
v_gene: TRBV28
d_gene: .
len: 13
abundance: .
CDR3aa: CASTSLGLYGYTF
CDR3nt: TGTGCCAGCACCTCGTTGGGCCTCTATGGCTACACCTTC

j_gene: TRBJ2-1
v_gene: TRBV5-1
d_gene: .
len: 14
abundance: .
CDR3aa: CASTDGSSYNEQFF
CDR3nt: TGCGCCAGCACGGATGGCAGCTCCTACAATGAGCAGTTCTTC

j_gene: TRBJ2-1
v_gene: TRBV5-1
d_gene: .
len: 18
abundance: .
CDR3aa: CASSLSPWWGSSYNEQFF
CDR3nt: TGCGCCAGCAGCTTGTCTCCTTGGTGGGGGAGCTCCTACAATGAGCAGTTCTTC

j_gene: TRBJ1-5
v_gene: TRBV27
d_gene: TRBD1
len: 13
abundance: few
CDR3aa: CASSYNRGQPQHF
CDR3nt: TGTGCCAGCAGCTATAACAGGGGACAGCCCCAGCATTTT

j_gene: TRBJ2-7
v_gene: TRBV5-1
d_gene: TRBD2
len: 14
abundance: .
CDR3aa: CASSSTSGRAEQYF
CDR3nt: TGCGCCAGCAGCTCAACTAGCGGGAGGGCCGAGCAGTACTTC

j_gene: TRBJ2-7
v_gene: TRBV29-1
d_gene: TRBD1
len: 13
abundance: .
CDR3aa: CSVVTPQGWEQYF
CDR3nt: TGCAGCGTTGTGACCCCACAGGGGTGGGAGCAGTACTTC

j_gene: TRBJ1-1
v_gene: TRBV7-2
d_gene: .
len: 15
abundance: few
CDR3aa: CASSLAPPVNTEAFF
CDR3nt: TGTGCCAGCAGCTTAGCGCCCCCCGTGAACACTGAAGCTTTCTTT

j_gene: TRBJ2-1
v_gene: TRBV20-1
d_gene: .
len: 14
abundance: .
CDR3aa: CSARGRESYNEQFF
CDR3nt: TGCAGTGCTAGAGGCCGGGAATCCTACAATGAGCAGTTCTTC

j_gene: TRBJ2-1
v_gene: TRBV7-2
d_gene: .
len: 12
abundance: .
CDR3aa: CTSSRRSNEQFF
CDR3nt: TGTACCAGCAGCCGGAGGAGTAATGAGCAGTTCTTC

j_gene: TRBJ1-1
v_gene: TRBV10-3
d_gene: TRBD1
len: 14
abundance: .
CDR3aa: CAIRQQGLNTEAFF
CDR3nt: TGTGCCATCAGACAACAGGGGTTGAACACTGAAGCTTTCTTT

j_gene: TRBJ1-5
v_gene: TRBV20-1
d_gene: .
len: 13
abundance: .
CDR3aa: CSAPSGKFQPQHF
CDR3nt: TGCAGTGCTCCCTCTGGGAAGTTCCAGCCCCAGCATTTT

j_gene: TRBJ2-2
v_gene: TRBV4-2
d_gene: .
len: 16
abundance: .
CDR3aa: CASSPPYQTDTGELFF
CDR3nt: TGTGCCAGCAGCCCTCCTTATCAGACTGACACCGGGGAGCTGTTTTTT

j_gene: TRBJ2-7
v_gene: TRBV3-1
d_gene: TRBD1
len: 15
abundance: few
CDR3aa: CASSQVFGQAYEQYF
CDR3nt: TGTGCCAGCAGCCAAGTTTTTGGACAGGCCTACGAGCAGTACTTC

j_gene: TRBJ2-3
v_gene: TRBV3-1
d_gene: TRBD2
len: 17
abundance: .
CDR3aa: CASSQDIGLAGTDTQYF
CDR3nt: TGTGCCAGCAGCCAAGATATAGGGCTAGCGGGGACCGATACGCAGTATTTT

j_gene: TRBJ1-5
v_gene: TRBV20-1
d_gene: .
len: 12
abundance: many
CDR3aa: CSTVRGNQPQHF
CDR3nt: TGCAGCACGGTGAGGGGGAATCAGCCCCAGCATTTT

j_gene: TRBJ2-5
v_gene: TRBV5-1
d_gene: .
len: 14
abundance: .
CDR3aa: CASSLGNTQETQYF
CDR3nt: TGCGCCAGCAGCTTGGGTAACACCCAAGAGACCCAGTACTTC

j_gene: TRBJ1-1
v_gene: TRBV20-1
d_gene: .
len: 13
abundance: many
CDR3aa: CSATESMNTEAFF
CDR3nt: TGCAGTGCTACGGAAAGTATGAACACTGAAGCTTTCTTT

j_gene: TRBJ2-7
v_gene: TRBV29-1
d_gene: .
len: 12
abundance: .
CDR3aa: CSVPGLTSEQYF
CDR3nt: TGCAGCGTACCGGGGTTGACATCCGAGCAGTACTTC